This T cell receptor beta chain was observed in a study of cytomegalovirus exposure and HLA in healthy donors. Every donor was a healthy person donating bone marrow. A remark on this clone: Its antigen is unidentified.

Study-wide results and caveats: Certain sequence variants were highly shared and formed a cluster, and this cluster was likely a sequencing artifact. About 180 TCR beta chains were listed as cytomegalovirus-associated.

The germline CDR1 and CDR2 sequences are ENHRY and SYGVKD. Deletions cut 8 bases from V and 4 bases from J, with 14 bases between. The CDR3 contains 13 residues. It was with 60 Vbeta and 13 Jbeta primers that the PCR ran. The assay was immunoSEQ multiplex PCR, and TCRdb's table has in-frame clones only and misses some. The table lists some 140,000 clones, approximately 70% of them singletons. The chain combines TRBV10-3 with TRBJ1-2; D is possibly TRBD1 (6 bases). Material for sequencing was PBMCs. The sequence derives from a woman aged 40 to 50 in good health and CMV-seronegative. The CDR3 region is CAIGERGGYGYTF. DNA for the CDR3: TGTGCCATCGGGGAGAGGGGGGGCTATGGCTACACCTTC.